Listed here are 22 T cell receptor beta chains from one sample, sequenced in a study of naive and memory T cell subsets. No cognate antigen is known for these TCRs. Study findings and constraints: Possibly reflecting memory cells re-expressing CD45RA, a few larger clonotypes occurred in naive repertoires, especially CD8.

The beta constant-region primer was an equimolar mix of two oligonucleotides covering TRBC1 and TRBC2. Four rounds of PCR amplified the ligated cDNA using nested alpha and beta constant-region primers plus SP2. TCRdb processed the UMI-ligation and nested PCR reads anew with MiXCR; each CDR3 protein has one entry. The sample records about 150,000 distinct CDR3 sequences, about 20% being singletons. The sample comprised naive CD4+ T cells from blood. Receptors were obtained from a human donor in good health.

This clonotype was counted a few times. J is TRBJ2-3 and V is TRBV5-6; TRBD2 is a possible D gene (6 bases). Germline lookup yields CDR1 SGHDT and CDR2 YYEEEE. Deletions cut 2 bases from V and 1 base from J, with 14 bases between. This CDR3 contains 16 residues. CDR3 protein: CASSFFRGDRTDTQYF. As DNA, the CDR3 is TGTGCCAGCAGCTTTTTTCGCGGGGACCGCACAGATACGCAGTATTTT.

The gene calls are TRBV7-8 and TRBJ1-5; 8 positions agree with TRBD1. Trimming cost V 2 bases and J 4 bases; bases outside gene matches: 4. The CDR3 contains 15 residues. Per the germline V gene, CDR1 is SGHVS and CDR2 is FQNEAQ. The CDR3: CASSLQTGDNQPQHF. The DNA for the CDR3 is TGTGCCAGCAGCTTACAGACAGGGGATAATCAGCCCCAGCATTTT.

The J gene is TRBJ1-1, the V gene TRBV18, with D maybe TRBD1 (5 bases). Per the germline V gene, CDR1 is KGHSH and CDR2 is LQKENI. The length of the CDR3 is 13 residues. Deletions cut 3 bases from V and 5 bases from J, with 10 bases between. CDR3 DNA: TGTGCCAGCTCACCCCAAGGACAAACTGAAGCTTTCTTT. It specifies CASSPQGQTEAFF.

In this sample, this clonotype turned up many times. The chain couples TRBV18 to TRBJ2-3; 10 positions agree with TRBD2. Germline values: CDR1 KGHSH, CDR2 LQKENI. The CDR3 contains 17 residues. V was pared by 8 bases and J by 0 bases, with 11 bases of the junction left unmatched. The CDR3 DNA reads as TGTGCCAGCCCCACCGGGGCTAGCGGGAGTAGCACAGATACGCAGTATTTT. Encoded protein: CASPTGASGSSTDTQYF.

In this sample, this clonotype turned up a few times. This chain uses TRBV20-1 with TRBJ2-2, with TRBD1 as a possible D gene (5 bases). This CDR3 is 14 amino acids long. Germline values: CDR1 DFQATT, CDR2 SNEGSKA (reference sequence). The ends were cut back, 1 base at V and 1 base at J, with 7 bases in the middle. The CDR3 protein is CSARGRENTGELFF. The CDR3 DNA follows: TGCAGTGCTAGAGGCAGGGAGAACACCGGGGAGCTGTTTTTT.

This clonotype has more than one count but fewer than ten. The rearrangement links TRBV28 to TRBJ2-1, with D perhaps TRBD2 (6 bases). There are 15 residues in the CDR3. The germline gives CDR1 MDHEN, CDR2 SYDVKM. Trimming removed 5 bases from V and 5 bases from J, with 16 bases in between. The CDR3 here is CASSPSRGTNNEQFF. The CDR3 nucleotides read TGTGCCAGCAGTCCCTCCCGCGGGACCAACAATGAGCAGTTCTTC.

CDR3 sequence reads: CASSLAMTSGSPNEQFF. DNA of the CDR3: TGTGCCAGCAGCTTAGCGATGACTAGCGGGAGCCCCAATGAGCAGTTCTTC. The chain employs TRBV7-9 and TRBJ2-1; the match to TRBD2 covers 12 bases. Losses at the gene ends were 0 bases for V and 6 bases for J; bases not matched to a gene: 6. The CDR3 is 17 amino acids. Per germline, CDR1 SEHNR and CDR2 FQNEAQ (reference sequence).

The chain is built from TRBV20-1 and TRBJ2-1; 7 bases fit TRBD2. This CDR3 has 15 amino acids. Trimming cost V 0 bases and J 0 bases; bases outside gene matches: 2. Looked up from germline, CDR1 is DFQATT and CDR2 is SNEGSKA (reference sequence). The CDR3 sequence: CSARDSGGSYNEQFF. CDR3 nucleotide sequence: TGCAGTGCTAGAGATTCGGGAGGCTCCTACAATGAGCAGTTCTTC.

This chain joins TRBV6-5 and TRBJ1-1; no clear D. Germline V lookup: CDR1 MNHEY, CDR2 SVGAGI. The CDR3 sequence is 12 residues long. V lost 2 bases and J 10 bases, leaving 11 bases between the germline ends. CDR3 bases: TGTGCCAGCAGTTACGATGGACTCAGAGCTTTCTTT. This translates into CASSYDGLRAFF.

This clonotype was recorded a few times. The DNA for the CDR3 is TGCGCCAGCCGTCAAAGACAGGGACAGGGGTCCTACAATGAGCAGTTCTTC. Translating it yields CASRQRQGQGSYNEQFF. The chain links TRBV5-1 to TRBJ2-1; TRBD1 matches 10 bases. The CDR3 contains 17 residues. Germline V CDR1 and CDR2: SGHRS, YFSETQ. V gave up 7 bases and J gave up 1 base; unmatched junction bases: 11. The entire variable domain, with the rest obtained from reference TRBV5-1 and TRBJ2-1, is as follows: KAGVTQTPRYLIKTRGQQVTLSCSPISGHRSVSWYQQTPGQGLQFLFEYFSETQRNKGNFPGRFSGRQFSNSRSEMNVSTLELGDSALYLCASRQRQGQGSYNEQFFGPGTRLTVL.

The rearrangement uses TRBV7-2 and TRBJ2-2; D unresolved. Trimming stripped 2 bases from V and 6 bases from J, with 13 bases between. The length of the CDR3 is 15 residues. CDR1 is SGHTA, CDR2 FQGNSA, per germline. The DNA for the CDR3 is TGTGCCAGCAGCTTATCCCCAGGATTCGCCGGGGAGCTGTTTTTT. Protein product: CASSLSPGFAGELFF.

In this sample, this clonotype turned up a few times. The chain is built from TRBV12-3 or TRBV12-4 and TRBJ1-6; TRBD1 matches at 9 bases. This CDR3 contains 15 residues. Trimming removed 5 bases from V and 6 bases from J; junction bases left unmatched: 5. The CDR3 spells CASSTGQGRNSPLHF. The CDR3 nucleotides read TGTGCCAGCAGTACGGGACAGGGACGTAATTCACCCCTCCACTTT.

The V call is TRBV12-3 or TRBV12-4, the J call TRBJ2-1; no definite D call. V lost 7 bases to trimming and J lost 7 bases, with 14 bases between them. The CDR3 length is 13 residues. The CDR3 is CASTPFVRNEQFF. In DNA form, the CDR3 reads TGTGCCAGCACCCCTTTTGTCAGAAATGAGCAGTTCTTC.

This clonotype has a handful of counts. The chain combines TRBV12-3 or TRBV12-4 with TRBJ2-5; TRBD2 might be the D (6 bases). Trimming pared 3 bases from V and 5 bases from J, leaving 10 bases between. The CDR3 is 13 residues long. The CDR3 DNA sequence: TGTGCCAGCAGTTTGGTTGGGGGGGAGACCCAGTACTTC. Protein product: CASSLVGGETQYF.

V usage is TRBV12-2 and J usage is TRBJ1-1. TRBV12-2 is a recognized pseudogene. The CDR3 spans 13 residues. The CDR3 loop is CATRWVGDTEAFF. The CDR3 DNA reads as TGTGCAACTCGATGGGTTGGGGACACTGAAGCTTTCTTT.

The CDR3 spells CSVNDRGLEFGTEAFF. The CDR3 nucleotides read TGCAGCGTTAACGACAGGGGGCTCGAGTTTGGCACTGAAGCTTTCTTT. This chain joins TRBV29-1 and TRBJ1-1; 10 bases are shared with TRBD1. Germline V gene lookup returns CDR1 SQVTM and CDR2 ANQGSEA. The CDR3 totals 16 residues. V dropped 5 bases and J dropped 4; count of bases not matched to a gene: 13. Using reference TRBV29-1 and TRBJ1-1 for the parts outside the CDR3, the full variable domain is SAVISQKPSRDICQRGTSLTIQCQVDSQVTMMFWYRQQPGQSLTLIATANQGSEATYESGFVIDKFPISRPNLTFSTLTVSNMSPEDSSIYLCSVNDRGLEFGTEAFFGQGTRLTVV.

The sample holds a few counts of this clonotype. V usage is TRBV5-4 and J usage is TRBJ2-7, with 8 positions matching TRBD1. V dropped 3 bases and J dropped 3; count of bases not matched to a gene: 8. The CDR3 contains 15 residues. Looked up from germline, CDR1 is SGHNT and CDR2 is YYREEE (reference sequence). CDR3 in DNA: TGTGCCAGCAGCTCGACAGGGGTCCCTCACTACGAGCAGTACTTC. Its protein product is CASSSTGVPHYEQYF.

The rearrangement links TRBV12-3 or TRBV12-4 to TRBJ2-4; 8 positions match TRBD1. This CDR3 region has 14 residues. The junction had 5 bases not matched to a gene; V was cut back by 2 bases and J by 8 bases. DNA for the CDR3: TGTGCCAGCAGTTTACAGGGGGCGAGGGACATTCAGTACTTC. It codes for CASSLQGARDIQYF.

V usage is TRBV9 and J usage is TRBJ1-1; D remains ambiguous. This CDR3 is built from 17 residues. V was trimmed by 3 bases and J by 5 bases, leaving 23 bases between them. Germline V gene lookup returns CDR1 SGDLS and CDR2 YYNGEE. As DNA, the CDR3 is TGTGCCAGCAGCGAGAGATTGGGGATCGGGGTTCTGACTGAAGCTTTCTTT. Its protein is CASSERLGIGVLTEAFF. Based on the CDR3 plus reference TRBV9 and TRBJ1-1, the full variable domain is DSGVTQTPKHLITATGQRVTLRCSPRSGDLSVYWYQQSLDQGLQFLIQYYNGEERAKGNILERFSAQQFPDLHSELNLSSLELGDSALYFCASSERLGIGVLTEAFFGQGTRLTVV.

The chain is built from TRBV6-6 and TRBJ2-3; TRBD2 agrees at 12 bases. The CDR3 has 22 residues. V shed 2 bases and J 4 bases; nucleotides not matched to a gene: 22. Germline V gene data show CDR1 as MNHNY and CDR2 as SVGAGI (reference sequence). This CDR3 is CASSYDRDRQRNPSGRADTQYF. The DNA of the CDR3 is TGTGCCAGCAGTTACGACCGAGATAGGCAAAGAAACCCTAGCGGGAGGGCAGATACGCAGTATTTT.

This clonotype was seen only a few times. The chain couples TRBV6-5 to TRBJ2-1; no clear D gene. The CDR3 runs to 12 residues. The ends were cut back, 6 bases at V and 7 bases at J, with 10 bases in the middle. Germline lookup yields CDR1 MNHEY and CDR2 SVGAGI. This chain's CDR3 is CASSPRLNEQFF. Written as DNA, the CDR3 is TGTGCCAGCAGCCCTCGCCTAAATGAGCAGTTCTTC.

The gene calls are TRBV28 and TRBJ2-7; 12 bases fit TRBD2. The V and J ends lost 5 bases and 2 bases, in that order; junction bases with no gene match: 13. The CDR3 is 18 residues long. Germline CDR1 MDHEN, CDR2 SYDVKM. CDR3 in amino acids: CASSPLAGGPERAYEQYF. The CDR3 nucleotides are TGTGCCAGCAGTCCCCTAGCGGGAGGGCCCGAACGCGCCTACGAGCAGTACTTC.